This T cell receptor (beta chain) appears in the sequencing data of a study of CD8 T cells in Susac syndrome. From blood CD8+ and CD4+ T cells, TCR beta sequences were generated. As controls, healthy donors matched for age and sex were used. Germline V gene data show CDR1 as MGHRA and CDR2 as YSYEKL. This CDR3 is built from 17 residues. V shed 0 bases and J 7 bases; nucleotides not matched to a gene: 14. With random hexamers, roughly 0.45 to 1 ug RNA was reverse transcribed. TCRdb called the immunoSEQ multiplex PCR reads again in MiXCR, with one record for every CDR3 protein. This table has about 160,000 distinct CDR3 sequences, about 92% appearing once.

The specimen sequenced was CD4+ T cells from PBMCs. The genes are TRBV4-1 and TRBJ1-1; 7 bases fit TRBD1. The TCR sequence derives from a human donor in good health. Here the CDR3 reads CASSQDRSHRGLNEAFF. CDR3 coding DNA: TGCGCCAGCAGCCAAGACCGGAGCCACAGGGGCCTCAATGAAGCTTTCTTT.